This record concerns one TCR beta chain sequence. Its antigen remains unidentified. Base qualities are not at hand, and no much larger clone is one base apart. This specimen comes from a study of T cell responses to AZD1222 COVID-19 vaccine (dated by TCRdb to the early 2020s). For the wider study: Because spike-specific TCR depth and breadth did not differ between the two schedules, AZD1222 recipients who got a second dose at roughly 4 weeks were pooled with those who got a second dose at roughly 12 weeks. Enrollment into the trials was organized by age into subgroups of 18-55, 56-69 and 70-plus years, and those subgroups contained about 150, 27 and 61 TCR-sequenced participants, respectively. TCR sequencing was performed for roughly 240 trial participants, of whom around 210 were given two doses of AZD1222 and approximately 25 were given two doses of MenACWY control vaccine.

The study at large found these results: After two AZD1222 doses, both the breadth and the depth of spike-specific TCRs were significantly higher than at day 0 and than in MenACWY recipients. CD4 TCRs associated with the vaccine covered the entire spike protein, and the dominant responses were in regions 160-218 and 743-854. Because no samples from the day 14 peak response were available, repertoires could be characterized only after the peak T cell response. Nearly half of unique spike-specific TCRs reportedly recognized epitopes outside regions mutated in the B.1.351 and B.1.1.7 variants. Conclusions about previously exposed vaccinees are limited, since just five or six AZD1222 recipients were seropositive for SARS-CoV-2 at baseline. Participants were mostly white British, with more females than males. The authors suggested clonal diversity may have been underestimated. The 56-69-year group was small, and its depth increase did not reach significance, likely because of low power.

The CDR3 regions of human TCRbeta chains were analyzed by immunosequencing. In the original analysis: TCRs in the repertoires were matched against a reference library of SARS-CoV-2-specific TCRs that had been generated with the MIRA antigen-specificity platform. Breadth was defined as the fraction of unique TCRs that were SARS-CoV-2-associated, and depth was defined as the fraction of total T cells that were SARS-CoV-2-associated. Using the MIRA data, each spike-specific TCR was assigned both to the spike region to which the TCR was reactive and to a CD4 or CD8 class. Log10-transformed breadth and depth values were compared by one-way ANOVA with Sidak's multiple comparisons tests. Here the immuneACCESS table is served through TCRdb, limited to in-frame sequences with V and J called. Missing clones are a known gap in these copies; in checked studies unresolved V genes cover under half, and the rest lacks a known reason. V, J and clone size were drawn from that table, and D and trimming were deduced from the DNA. For this sample there are some 140,000 clones; roughly 90% appear just once. In total, the top ten clones hold roughly 3.1% of the sample.

There are 14 amino acids in the CDR3, from cysteine to phenylalanine inclusive. The only DNA kept is the CDR3, 42 bases in frame from the first base. The junction carries 12 bases between V and J, which are trimmed by 2 bases and 5 bases respectively. From the germline V gene, CDR1 is MDHEN and CDR2 is SYDVKM. The time point label of this sample denotes: baseline before first vaccination. Samples from vaccinated people were obtained from the UK trials COV001 and COV002, which included a single-blind randomized controlled phase 2/3 trial of AZD1222 (ChAdOx1 nCoV-19) in healthy adults. For TCRbeta chain sequencing, PBMC samples from trial participants were taken at day 0 and at day 28 after the second dose.

The receptor comes from an adult in good health. Source: peripheral blood, taken on day 0 of AZD1222 vaccination. The chain is assembled from TRBV28 and TRBJ1-1, with TRBD1 perhaps the D gene, on 5 matching bases. This receptor carries the CDR3 CASSLSRVGTEAFF. Read as DNA, the sequence is TGTGCCAGCAGTTTAAGCAGGGTCGGGACTGAAGCTTTCTTT.